A selection of T cell receptor beta chains follows, all from one sample in a study of human T cells and chemical hapten exposure. TCRdb reanalysed the RACE reads using MiXCR and keeps one entry per CDR3 protein. Of approximately 50,000 distinct CDR3 sequences listed, more than 9% are singletons. The sequenced sample was whole blood, obtained in connection with sensitization to the hapten diphenylcyclopropenone (DPC). The origin of the receptors is a young woman with alopecia areata. Some clones in this sample may be carry-over from other donors' samples. CDR3s include the opening cysteine and the closing phenylalanine or tryptophan. The D gene is left open where the match is weak. Size tells how often a clone was seen (once, few, many) or the class of an expanded clone, and some rows leave it out.

size: .
D: .
J: TRBJ2-5
V: TRBV11-2
CDR3: CASSSSTDREQTQHF
DNA: TGTGCCAGCAGCTCCTCCACTGACAGAGAGCAGACCCAGCACTTC

size: .
D: .
J: TRBJ2-3
V: TRBV7-2
CDR3: CASSLVSGSTDTQYF
DNA: TGTGCCAGCAGCTTAGTGTCAGGGAGCACAGATACGCAGTATTTT

size: few
D: .
J: TRBJ1-5
V: TRBV12-3/TRBV12-4
CDR3: CASSLGQQPQHF
DNA: TGTGCCAGCAGTCTTGGACAGCAGCCCCAGCATTTT

size: few
D: .
J: TRBJ2-5
V: TRBV28
CDR3: CASTDSGRGKETQYF
DNA: TGTGCCAGCACGGACAGCGGGCGGGGCAAAGAGACCCAGTACTTC

size: many
D: .
J: TRBJ2-7
V: TRBV7-9
CDR3: CASSLATSSYEQYF
DNA: TGTGCCAGCAGCTTAGCTACAAGCTCCTACGAGCAGTACTTC

size: many
D: .
J: TRBJ2-3
V: TRBV12-3/TRBV12-4
CDR3: CASARAGLIKVSDTQYF
DNA: TGTGCCAGCGCACGGGCGGGGTTGATCAAGGTGTCAGATACGCAGTATTTT

size: many
D: TRBD1
J: TRBJ2-1
V: TRBV29-1
CDR3: CSVDERQGKQFF
DNA: TGCAGCGTCGACGAACGACAGGGAAAGCAGTTCTTC

size: medium-sized
D: .
J: TRBJ1-5
V: TRBV6-2/TRBV6-3
CDR3: CASSYLVGSPNQPQHF
DNA: TGTGCCAGCAGTTACTTAGTGGGCAGCCCCAATCAGCCCCAGCATTTT

size: many
D: .
J: TRBJ1-6
V: TRBV29-1
CDR3: CSVRSGFEDNSPLHF
DNA: TGCAGCGTTAGGTCCGGGTTCGAGGATAATTCACCCCTCCACTTT

size: many
D: .
J: TRBJ2-1
V: TRBV20-1
CDR3: CSARVLKSRGDEQFF
DNA: TGCAGTGCTAGAGTACTAAAATCTAGGGGGGATGAGCAGTTCTTC

size: once
D: TRBD2
J: TRBJ2-2
V: TRBV28
CDR3: CAISRGARGTGELFF
DNA: TGTGCCATTTCGCGGGGGGCGCGAGGCACCGGTGAGCTGTTTTTT

size: few
D: .
J: TRBJ2-3
V: TRBV11-2
CDR3: CASSWLGDTQYF
DNA: TGTGCCAGCAGCTGGTTAGGGGATACGCAGTATTTT

size: few
D: TRBD1
J: TRBJ2-2
V: TRBV5-1
CDR3: CASSLGTDAGELFF
DNA: TGCGCCAGCAGCCTCGGGACAGATGCCGGGGAGCTGTTTTTT

size: many
D: .
J: TRBJ2-2
V: TRBV29-1
CDR3: CSVAWGTHTGELFF
DNA: TGCAGCGTCGCGTGGGGGACGCACACCGGGGAGCTGTTTTTT

size: many
D: .
J: TRBJ1-2
V: TRBV29-1
CDR3: CSVDPGIDGYTF
DNA: TGCAGCGTTGATCCGGGAATTGATGGCTACACCTTC

size: many
D: TRBD2
J: TRBJ2-3
V: TRBV4-3
CDR3: CASSQVAGGSDTQYF
DNA: TGCGCCAGCAGCCAAGTAGCGGGGGGGTCAGATACGCAGTATTTT

size: .
D: TRBD1
J: TRBJ2-7
V: TRBV14
CDR3: CASSQQQGRAVQYF
DNA: TGTGCCAGCAGCCAACAACAGGGGCGCGCAGTGCAGTACTTC

size: many
D: .
J: TRBJ1-5
V: TRBV6-5
CDR3: CASSYPRGEGGASNQPQHF
DNA: TGTGCCAGCAGTTACCCGCGAGGGGAGGGGGGGGCTAGCAATCAGCCCCAGCATTTT

size: few
D: TRBD1
J: TRBJ2-7
V: TRBV5-8
CDR3: CASSLKRQGNYEQYF
DNA: TGTGCCAGCAGCTTGAAACGACAGGGGAACTACGAGCAGTACTTC

size: few
D: .
J: TRBJ2-7
V: TRBV5-6
CDR3: CASSFGLRLYEQYF
DNA: TGTGCCAGCAGCTTCGGACTGCGTCTTTACGAGCAGTACTTC

size: few
D: .
J: TRBJ2-3
V: TRBV5-1
CDR3: CASTAVFSDTQYF
DNA: TGCGCCAGCACGGCCGTTTTTTCGGATACGCAGTATTTT

size: many
D: .
J: TRBJ2-1
V: TRBV27
CDR3: CASRQTATYNEQFF
DNA: TGTGCCAGTAGACAGACAGCCACCTACAATGAGCAGTTCTTC

size: .
D: TRBD2
J: TRBJ2-1
V: TRBV6-2/TRBV6-3
CDR3: CASSWTSGGTPFF
DNA: TGTGCCAGCAGTTGGACTAGCGGGGGTACGCCGTTCTTC

size: many
D: TRBD1
J: TRBJ2-5
V: TRBV28
CDR3: CASKGQGVQETQYF
DNA: TGTGCCAGCAAGGGACAGGGGGTCCAAGAGACCCAGTACTTC

size: few
D: TRBD2
J: TRBJ2-3
V: TRBV20-1
CDR3: CSASPGTSGTDTQYF
DNA: TGCAGTGCTAGCCCCGGGACTAGCGGCACAGATACGCAGTATTTT

size: .
D: .
J: TRBJ2-6
V: TRBV30
CDR3: CAWSFWTAGANVLTF
DNA: TGTGCCTGGAGTTTTTGGACAGCGGGGGCCAACGTCCTGACTTTC

size: few
D: .
J: TRBJ2-5
V: TRBV5-1
CDR3: CASSLPSETQYF
DNA: TGCGCCAGCAGTCTCCCATCGGAGACCCAGTACTTC